These T cell receptor beta chains were read from a single sample in a study of blood T cell repertoires in COVID-19. Here immunoSEQ multiplex PCR was the method, and the copy in TCRdb shows in-frame clones only, minus some. The data contain fewer than 250,000 clones, about 86% of them singletons. Sequencing was carried out using peripheral blood. These receptors were obtained from a woman between 50 and 59 years old with acute or convalescent COVID-19. Both conserved end residues are part of each CDR3.

V gene,J gene,CDR3 protein
TRBV6-5,TRBJ2-7,CASTPGTGYEQYF
TRBV10-3,TRBJ1-3,CAISDTGISGNTIYF
TRBV4-2,TRBJ2-1,CASSQGQLSSSYNEQFF
TRBV4-1,TRBJ2-7,CASSQVTPQTSAEQYF
TRBV10-2,TRBJ2-3,CASSLLALDTQYF
TRBV20-1,TRBJ2-7,CSASLQLKTPNEQYF
TRBV28,TRBJ2-7,CASSSLTRNYYEQYF
TRBV5-1,TRBJ2-3,CASSSGGTAGDTQYF
TRBV10-2,TRBJ2-7,CASRSDRGASYEQYF
TRBV24-1,TRBJ2-3,CATSRREIETDTQYF
TRBV28,TRBJ1-2,CASRTPGQGNYGYTF
TRBV25-1,TRBJ1-2,CASSDRVNYGYTF
TRBV28,TRBJ2-1,CASSYLPTGEQFF
TRBV27,TRBJ2-3,CASSTYRTDTQYF
TRBV5-4,TRBJ2-3,CASRPDLAGGGDTQYF
TRBV29-1,TRBJ2-3,CSVVDRTSGPTDTQYF
TRBV9,TRBJ1-2,CASSAPPTGNYGYTF
TRBV27,TRBJ2-1,CASSLSRVAGNSASSYNEQFF
TRBV7-9,TRBJ2-5,CASSRSGGQETQYF
TRBV6-1,TRBJ2-5,CASSLQGEETQYF
TRBV6-5,TRBJ2-3,CASWASGTTDTQYF
TRBV13,TRBJ2-7,CASSFLAGGPDEQYF
TRBV5-1,TRBJ2-1,CASSPETALSYNEQFF
TRBV7-9,TRBJ2-7,CASSSPTGFYEQYF
TRBV28,TRBJ2-3,CASSSPDTQYF
TRBV5-5,TRBJ2-7,CASSLKPGQGVNEQYF
TRBV14,TRBJ1-4,CASSQDLGAGTGGEKLFF
TRBV7-8,TRBJ2-7,CASSPGLAGMYYEQYF
TRBV23-1,TRBJ2-7,CASSHLRTGRSYEQYF
TRBV6-2/TRBV6-3,TRBJ2-7,CASSSGTSGRAFDEQYF
TRBV27,TRBJ2-1,CASSYSDWGGEQFF
TRBV3-1/TRBV3-2,TRBJ2-1,CASSQDPRGRDPSYNEQFF
TRBV6-4,TRBJ1-5,CASLRSNGYSNQPQHF
TRBV5-8,TRBJ1-3,CASSLDRPTAGNTIYF
TRBV28,TRBJ2-3,CASRSQGGADTQYF
TRBV6-2/TRBV6-3,TRBJ2-4,CASSYSGGSAKNIQYF
TRBV24-1,TRBJ2-2,CATKRTNTGELFF
TRBV28,TRBJ1-1,CASSEVNTEAFF
TRBV29-1,TRBJ2-7,CSAGEGYYEQYF
TRBV29-1,TRBJ2-5,CSVVPGAGETQYF
TRBV10-3,TRBJ2-4,CAISVGQNLAKNIQYF